The rows below give T cell receptor beta chains drawn from one sample of a study of T cell responses to AZD1222 COVID-19 vaccine. The protocol was immunoSEQ multiplex PCR, while the TCRdb copy is restricted to in-frame clones and leaves out a portion. The sample contains 95,000 to 150,000 clones, approximately 92% of which appear only once. The material was peripheral blood, obtained on day 0 of AZD1222 vaccination. The receptors shown here come from an adult in good health. The CDR3 runs from the conserved cysteine through the conserved F or W. Size values are once, few and many counts, or a class for expanded clones, and some rows have none.

>few|TRBV12-5|TRBJ1-1
CASGSGTVGGVRAFF
>-|TRBV3-1/TRBV3-2|TRBJ2-7
CASSQAGQGLQSYEQYF
>-|TRBV28|TRBJ2-7
CASKLDGSYEQYF
>-|TRBV15|TRBJ1-5
CATSSVTSYSNQPQHF
>-|TRBV5-1|TRBJ1-4
CASTPQGGEGEKLFF
>-|TRBV10-3|TRBJ1-2
CAISESPDLGVFYGYTF
>few|TRBV15|TRBJ2-7
CATSGGGTGAYEQYF
>-|TRBV6-2/TRBV6-3|TRBJ1-3
CASSYASPSGNTIYF
>-|TRBV7-8|TRBJ2-1
CASRGGNEQFF
>-|TRBV3-1/TRBV3-2|TRBJ2-1
CASSRSGRGGSDEQFF
>-|TRBV21-1|TRBJ1-1
CASSKGTGESGSGTFF
>-|TRBV6-5|TRBJ1-2
CASTPGQGYGYTF
>-|TRBV5-1|TRBJ1-3
CASSLDSGNTIYF
>-|TRBV5-4|TRBJ2-7
CASSSWTGLSYEQYF
>-|TRBV30|TRBJ1-1
CACWGIGTGFSKSTEAFF
>-|TRBV2|TRBJ2-7
CASTLGTIRYEQYF
>-|TRBV19|TRBJ1-2
CASSPVGGWGYGYTF
>-|TRBV5-5|TRBJ1-2
CASSQNLDYGYTF
>-|TRBV27|TRBJ1-2
CASSPPGQGVYGYTF
>-|TRBV29-1|TRBJ1-4
CSVRGGVKDEKLFF
>-|TRBV10-3|TRBJ2-4
CAISESGTGKAKNIQYF
>-|TRBV4-3|TRBJ1-1
CASSQESWGVWDTEAFF
>once|TRBV29-1|TRBJ1-3
CSVEKGIGGNTIYF
>-|TRBV18|TRBJ1-5
CASSPPGDGNQPQHF